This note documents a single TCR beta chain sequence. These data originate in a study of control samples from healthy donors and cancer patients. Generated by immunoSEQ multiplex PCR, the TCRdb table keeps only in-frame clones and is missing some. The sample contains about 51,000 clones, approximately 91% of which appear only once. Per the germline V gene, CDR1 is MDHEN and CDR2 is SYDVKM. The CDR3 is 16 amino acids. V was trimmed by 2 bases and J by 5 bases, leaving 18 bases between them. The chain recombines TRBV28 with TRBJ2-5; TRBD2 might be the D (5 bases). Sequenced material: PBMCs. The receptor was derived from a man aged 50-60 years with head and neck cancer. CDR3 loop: CASSLLAPPSTETQYF. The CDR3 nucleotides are TGTGCCAGCAGTTTACTCGCCCCCCCTAGCACTGAGACCCAGTACTTC. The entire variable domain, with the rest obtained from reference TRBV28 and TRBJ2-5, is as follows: DVKVTQSSRYLVKRTGEKVFLECVQDMDHENMFWYRQDPGLGLRLIYFSYDVKMKEKGDIPEGYSVSREKKERFSLILESASTNQTSMYLCASSLLAPPSTETQYFGPGTRLLVL.